The TCR beta chain under discussion was sequenced for a study of cytomegalovirus exposure and HLA in healthy donors. Study findings and constraints: Overall, roughly 150 TCR beta chains were annotated as cytomegalovirus-associated. One variant, a missense change in DCLRE1C, was linked in a later analysis to TCR beta V- and J-gene trimming.

It was with 60 Vbeta and 13 Jbeta primers that the PCR ran. Using immunoSEQ multiplex PCR, the repertoire was profiled, and TCRdb retains in-frame clones only, with some absent. The sample has some 120,000 clones, approximately 74% seen once. Those who donated were healthy bone marrow donors. The CDR3 totals 14 residues. V lost 6 bases to trimming and J lost 6 bases; unmatched junction nucleotides: 8. Germline CDR1 reads MNHEY; CDR2 reads SMNVEV (reference sequence). To note about this clone: What it binds is not known.

The TCR was taken from a man in his forties in good health and CMV-seropositive. J is TRBJ2-3 and V is TRBV27, with TRBD2 identical over 8 bases. Input material: PBMCs. In DNA, the CDR3 is TGTGCCAGCAGACAAGCGGGAGTAGGGGATACGCAGTATTTT. Protein: CASRQAGVGDTQYF.